This T cell receptor (beta chain) stems from a study of cytomegalovirus exposure and HLA in healthy donors. Produced via immunoSEQ multiplex PCR; TCRdb's table is partial and in-frame only. The table has approximately 270,000 clones, 70% to 90% seen once. This CDR3 contains 12 residues. CDR1 is MDHEN, CDR2 SYDVKM, per germline. V was shortened by 5 bases and J by 2 bases, with 7 bases between the two germline ends. This clone was found a few times. The source material was PBMCs. This chain joins TRBV28 and TRBJ2-7, with a tentative D call TRBD2 (5 bases). The origin of this receptor is a young woman in good health and CMV-seronegative. The chain's CDR3 is CASSSGPYEQYF. CDR3 nucleotide sequence: TGTGCCAGCAGTAGCGGCCCCTACGAGCAGTACTTC.